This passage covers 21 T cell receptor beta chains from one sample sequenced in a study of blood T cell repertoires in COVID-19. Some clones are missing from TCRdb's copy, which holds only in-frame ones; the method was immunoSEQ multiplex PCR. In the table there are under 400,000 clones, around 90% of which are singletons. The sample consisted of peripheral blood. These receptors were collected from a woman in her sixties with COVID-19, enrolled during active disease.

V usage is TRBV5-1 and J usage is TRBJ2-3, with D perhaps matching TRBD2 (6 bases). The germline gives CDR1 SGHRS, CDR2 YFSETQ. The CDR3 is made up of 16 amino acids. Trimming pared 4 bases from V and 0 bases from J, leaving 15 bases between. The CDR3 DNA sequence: TGCGCCAGCAGCGCGGGGCAGGGTCTGAGCACAGATACGCAGTATTTT. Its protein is CASSAGQGLSTDTQYF.

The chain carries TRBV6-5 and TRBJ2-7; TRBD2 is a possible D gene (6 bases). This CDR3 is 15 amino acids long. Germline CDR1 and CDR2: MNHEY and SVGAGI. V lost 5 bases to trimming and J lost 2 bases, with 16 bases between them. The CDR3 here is CASSPLAGGAYEQYF. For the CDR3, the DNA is TGTGCCAGCAGTCCGTTGGCAGGAGGGGCCTACGAGCAGTACTTC.

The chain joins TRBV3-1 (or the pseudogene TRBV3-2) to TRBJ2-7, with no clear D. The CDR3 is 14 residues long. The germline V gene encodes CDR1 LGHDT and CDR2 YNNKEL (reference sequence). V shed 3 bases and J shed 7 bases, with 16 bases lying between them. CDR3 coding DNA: TGTGCCAGCAGCCATTATGACACGGCCGGAGAGCAGTACTTC. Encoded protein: CASSHYDTAGEQYF.

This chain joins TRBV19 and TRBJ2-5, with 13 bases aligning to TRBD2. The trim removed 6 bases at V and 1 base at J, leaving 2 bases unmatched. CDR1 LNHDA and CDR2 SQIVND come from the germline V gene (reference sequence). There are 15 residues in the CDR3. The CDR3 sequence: CASRRLAGGQETQYF. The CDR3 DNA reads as TGTGCCAGTAGACGACTAGCGGGGGGCCAAGAGACCCAGTACTTC.

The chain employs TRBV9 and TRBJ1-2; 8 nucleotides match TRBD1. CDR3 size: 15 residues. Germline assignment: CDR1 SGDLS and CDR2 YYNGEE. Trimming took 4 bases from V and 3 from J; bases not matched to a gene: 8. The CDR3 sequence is CASSTLTGVDYGYTF. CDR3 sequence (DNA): TGTGCCAGCAGCACTCTGACAGGGGTGGACTATGGCTACACCTTC.

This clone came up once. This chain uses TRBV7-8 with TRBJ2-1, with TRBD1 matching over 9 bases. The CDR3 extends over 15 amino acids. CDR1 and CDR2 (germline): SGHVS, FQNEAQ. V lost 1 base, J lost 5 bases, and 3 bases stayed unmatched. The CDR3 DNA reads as TGTGCCAGCAGCTTAGAGGGGACAGGGCACAATGAGCAGTTCTTC. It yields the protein CASSLEGTGHNEQFF.

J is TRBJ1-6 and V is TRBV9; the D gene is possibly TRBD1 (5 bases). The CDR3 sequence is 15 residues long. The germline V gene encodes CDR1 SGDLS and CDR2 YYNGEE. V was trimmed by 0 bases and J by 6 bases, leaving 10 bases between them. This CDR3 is CASSVGGTPNSPLHF. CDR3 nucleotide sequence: TGTGCCAGCAGCGTAGGTGGGACTCCTAATTCACCCCTCCACTTT.

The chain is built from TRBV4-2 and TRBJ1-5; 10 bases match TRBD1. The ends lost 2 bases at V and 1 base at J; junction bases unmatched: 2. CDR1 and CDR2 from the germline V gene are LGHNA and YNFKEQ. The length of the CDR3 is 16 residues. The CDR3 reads CASSQRQGASNQPQHF. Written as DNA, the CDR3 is TGTGCCAGCAGCCAAAGACAGGGGGCGAGCAATCAGCCCCAGCATTTT.

This CDR3 is CASSIRTGRSGNTIYF. The CDR3 bases are TGTGCCAGCAGCATCAGAACAGGGCGCTCTGGAAACACCATATATTTT. The chain is built from TRBV13 and TRBJ1-3; TRBD1 is a possible D gene (6 bases). With 5 bases removed from V and 0 bases from J, the gap between germline ends came to 14 bases. This CDR3 contains 16 residues. The germline CDR1 and CDR2 sequences are PRHDT and FYEKMQ (reference sequence).

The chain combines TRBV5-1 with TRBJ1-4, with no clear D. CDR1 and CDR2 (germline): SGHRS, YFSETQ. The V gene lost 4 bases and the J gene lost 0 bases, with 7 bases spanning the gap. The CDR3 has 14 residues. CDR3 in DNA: TGCGCCAGCAGCCCGGGATCAACTAATGAAAAACTGTTTTTT. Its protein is CASSPGSTNEKLFF.

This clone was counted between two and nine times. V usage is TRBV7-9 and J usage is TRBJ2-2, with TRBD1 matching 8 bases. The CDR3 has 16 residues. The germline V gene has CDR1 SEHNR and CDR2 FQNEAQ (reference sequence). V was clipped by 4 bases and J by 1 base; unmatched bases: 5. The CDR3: CASSYPDRVNTGELFF. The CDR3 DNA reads TGTGCCAGCAGCTACCCGGACAGGGTGAACACCGGGGAGCTGTTTTTT.

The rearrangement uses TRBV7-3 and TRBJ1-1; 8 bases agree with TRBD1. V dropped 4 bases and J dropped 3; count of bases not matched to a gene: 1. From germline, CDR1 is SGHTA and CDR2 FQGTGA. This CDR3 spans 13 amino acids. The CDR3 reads CASSSDRDTEAFF. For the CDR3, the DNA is TGTGCCAGCAGCTCGGACAGGGACACTGAAGCTTTCTTT.

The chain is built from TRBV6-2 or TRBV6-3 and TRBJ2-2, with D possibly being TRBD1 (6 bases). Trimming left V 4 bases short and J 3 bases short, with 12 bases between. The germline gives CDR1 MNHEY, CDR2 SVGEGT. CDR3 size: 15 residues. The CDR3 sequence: CASSSLGGYTGELFF. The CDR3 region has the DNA TGTGCCAGCAGTTCGCTAGGGGGTTACACCGGGGAGCTGTTTTTT.

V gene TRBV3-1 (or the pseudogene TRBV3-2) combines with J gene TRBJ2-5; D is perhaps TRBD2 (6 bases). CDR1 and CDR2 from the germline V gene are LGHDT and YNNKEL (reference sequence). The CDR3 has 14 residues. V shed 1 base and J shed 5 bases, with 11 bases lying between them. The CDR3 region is CASSQGTTYETQYF. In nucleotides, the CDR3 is TGTGCCAGCAGCCAAGGGACTACTTACGAGACCCAGTACTTC.

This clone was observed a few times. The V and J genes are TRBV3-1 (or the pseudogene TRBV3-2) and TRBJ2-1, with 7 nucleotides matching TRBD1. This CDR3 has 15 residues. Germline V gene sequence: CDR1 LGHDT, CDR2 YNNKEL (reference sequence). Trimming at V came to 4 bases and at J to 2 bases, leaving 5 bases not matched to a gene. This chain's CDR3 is CASSLRDSTYNEQFF. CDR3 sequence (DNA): TGTGCCAGCAGCCTCCGGGACAGCACCTACAATGAGCAGTTCTTC.

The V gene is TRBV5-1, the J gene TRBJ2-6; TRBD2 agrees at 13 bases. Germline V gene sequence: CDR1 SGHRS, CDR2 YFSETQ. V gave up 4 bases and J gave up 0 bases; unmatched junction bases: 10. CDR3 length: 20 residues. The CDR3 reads CASSMDSGLAGNSGANVLTF. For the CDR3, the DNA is TGCGCCAGCAGCATGGATTCGGGACTAGCGGGGAACTCTGGGGCCAACGTCCTGACTTTC. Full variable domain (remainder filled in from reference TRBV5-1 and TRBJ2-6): KAGVTQTPRYLIKTRGQQVTLSCSPISGHRSVSWYQQTPGQGLQFLFEYFSETQRNKGNFPGRFSGRQFSNSRSEMNVSTLELGDSALYLCASSMDSGLAGNSGANVLTFGAGSRLTVL.

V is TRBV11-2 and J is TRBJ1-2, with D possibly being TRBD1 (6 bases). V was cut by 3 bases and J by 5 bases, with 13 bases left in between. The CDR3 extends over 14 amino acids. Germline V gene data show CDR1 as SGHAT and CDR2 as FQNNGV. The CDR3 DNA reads TGTGCCAGCAGCTTCGGTGACAGGCTATATGGCTACACCTTC. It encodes CASSFGDRLYGYTF.

The CDR3 spells CASSGSGSEQYF. The CDR3 region has the DNA TGTGCCAGCAGCGGGAGCGGGTCCGAGCAGTACTTC. The chain joins TRBV9 to TRBJ2-7; maybe TRBD2 (6 bases). The V end was cut by 3 bases, the J end by 6 bases, with 10 bases between. Germline-derived CDR1 and CDR2 are SGDLS and YYNGEE. This CDR3 spans 12 amino acids.

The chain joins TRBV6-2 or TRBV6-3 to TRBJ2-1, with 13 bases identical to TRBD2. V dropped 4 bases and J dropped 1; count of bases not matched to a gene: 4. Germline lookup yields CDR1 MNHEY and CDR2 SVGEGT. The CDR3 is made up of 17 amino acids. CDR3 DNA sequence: TGTGCCAGCAGTTCCCTGACTAGCGGGGGGTCCTACAATGAGCAGTTCTTC. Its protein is CASSSLTSGGSYNEQFF.

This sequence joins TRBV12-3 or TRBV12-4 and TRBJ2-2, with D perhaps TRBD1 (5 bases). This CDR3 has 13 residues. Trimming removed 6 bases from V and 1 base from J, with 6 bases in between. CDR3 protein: CASRTVNTGELFF. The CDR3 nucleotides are TGTGCCAGCAGGACAGTGAACACCGGGGAGCTGTTTTTT.

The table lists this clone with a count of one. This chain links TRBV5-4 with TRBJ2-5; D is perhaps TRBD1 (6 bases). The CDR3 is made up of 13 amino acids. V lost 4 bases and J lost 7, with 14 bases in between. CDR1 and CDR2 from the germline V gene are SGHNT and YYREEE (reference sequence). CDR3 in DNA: TGTGCCAGCAGCCGGACAGAAAAGAGGACCCAGTACTTC. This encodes CASSRTEKRTQYF.